This entry is about one T cell receptor (beta chain). Antigen specificity is unknown. The sample originates from a study of cytomegalovirus exposure and HLA in healthy donors. This CDR3 comprises 18 residues. Germline CDR1 is MGHRA and CDR2 is YSYEKL. Trimming at V came to 1 base and at J to 2 bases, leaving 10 bases not matched to a gene. General study findings and limits: Most TCR sequences were seen very rarely across donors, but some public TCRs occurred in many. Immune exposure information available was restricted to CMV serostatus.

13 Jbeta primers and 60 Vbeta primers were used for the PCR. Method: immunoSEQ multiplex PCR; TCRdb's copy keeps in-frame clones and lacks some. Of roughly 71,000 clones listed, 60% to 80% are singletons. The sequencing sample was made of PBMCs. V usage is TRBV4-1 and J usage is TRBJ2-7; 11 positions agree with TRBD2. This sequence originates from a girl aged 5-17 years in good health and CMV-seropositive. The CDR3 bases are TGCGCCAGCAGCCAAGGCCTTATTGGGACTAGCGGACCCTACGAGCAGTACTTC. This encodes CASSQGLIGTSGPYEQYF.